Below are 4 T cell receptor beta chains sequenced from a single sample in a study of identical twins. TCRdb independently ran MiXCR on the 5' RACE reads; one entry per CDR3 protein. This sample has fewer than 250,000 distinct CDR3 sequences, with 7% to 8.5% found just once. The sample was also reused in another study, on yellow fever vaccine responses in identical twins.

Sequencing used CD8+ T cells sorted from blood. These receptors all come from a woman aged 18 to 35 in good health.

The chain is built from TRBV20-1 and TRBJ2-5, with 14 bases matching TRBD2. The CDR3 loop spans 15 amino acids. CDR1 is DFQATT and CDR2 is SNEGSKA in the germline V gene (reference sequence). The junction had 4 bases not matched to a gene; V was cut back by 4 bases and J by 3 bases. The CDR3 DNA follows: TGCAGTGCTACCCTGGGACTAGCGGGAGAAGAGACCCAGTACTTC. Amino acids: CSATLGLAGEETQYF.

This clonotype was seen more than once but under ten times. The chain couples TRBV9 to TRBJ2-3; unclear D gene. Germline V CDR1 and CDR2: SGDLS, YYNGEE. The CDR3 has 17 residues. With 0 bases removed from V and 2 bases from J, the gap between germline ends came to 16 bases. The CDR3 DNA sequence: TGTGCCAGCAGCGTAGTTCCACACTCCCTTATCACAGATACGCAGTATTTT. The encoded protein is CASSVVPHSLITDTQYF.

The CDR3 sequence is CASSLVMDRGEKLFF. CDR3 in DNA: TGTGCCAGCAGTTTAGTTATGGACAGGGGTGAAAAACTGTTTTTT. This chain connects TRBV12-3 or TRBV12-4 to TRBJ1-4, with 9 bases lining up with TRBD1. The V segment lost 1 base and the J segment 7 bases; nucleotides outside the gene matches: 4. The CDR3 is 15 residues long.

This clonotype showed up many times. The V call is TRBV15, the J call TRBJ2-2, with 7 bases identical to TRBD2. This CDR3 has 15 amino acids. Trimming took 5 bases from V and 1 from J; bases not matched to a gene: 4. From germline, CDR1 is LNHNV and CDR2 YYDKDF (reference sequence). CDR3 nucleotide sequence: TGTGCCACCAGCCCGACTAGCCTGAACACCGGGGAGCTGTTTTTT. Protein: CATSPTSLNTGELFF.